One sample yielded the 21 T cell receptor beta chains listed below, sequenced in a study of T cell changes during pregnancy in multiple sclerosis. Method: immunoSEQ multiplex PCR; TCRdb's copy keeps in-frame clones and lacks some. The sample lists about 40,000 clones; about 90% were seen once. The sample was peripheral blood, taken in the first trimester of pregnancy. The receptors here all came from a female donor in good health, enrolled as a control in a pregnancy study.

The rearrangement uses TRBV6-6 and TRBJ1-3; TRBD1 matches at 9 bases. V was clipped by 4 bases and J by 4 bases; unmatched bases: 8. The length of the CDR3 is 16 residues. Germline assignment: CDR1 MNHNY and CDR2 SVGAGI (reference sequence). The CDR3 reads CASSSESGTGGNTIYF. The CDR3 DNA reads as TGTGCCAGCAGTTCAGAATCCGGGACAGGGGGAAACACCATATATTTT.

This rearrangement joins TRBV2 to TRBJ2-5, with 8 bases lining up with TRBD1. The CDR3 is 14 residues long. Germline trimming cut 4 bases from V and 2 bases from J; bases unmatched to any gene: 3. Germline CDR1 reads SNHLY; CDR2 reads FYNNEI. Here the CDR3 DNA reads TGTGCCAGCAGTGGGCAGGGGGCACAAGAGACCCAGTACTTC. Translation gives CASSGQGAQETQYF. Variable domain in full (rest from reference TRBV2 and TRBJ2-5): EPEVTQTPSHQVTQMGQEVILRCVPISNHLYFYWYRQILGQKVEFLVSFYNNEISEKSEIFDDQFSVERPDGSNFTLKIRSTKLEDSAMYFCASSGQGAQETQYFGPGTRLLVL.

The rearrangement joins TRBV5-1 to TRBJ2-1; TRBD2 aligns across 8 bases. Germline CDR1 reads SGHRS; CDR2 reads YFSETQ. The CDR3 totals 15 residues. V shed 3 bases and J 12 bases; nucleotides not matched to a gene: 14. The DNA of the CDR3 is TGCGCCAGCAGCTCATCCCGGGAGGGGCCACCTGGGCAGTTCTTC. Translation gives CASSSSREGPPGQFF.

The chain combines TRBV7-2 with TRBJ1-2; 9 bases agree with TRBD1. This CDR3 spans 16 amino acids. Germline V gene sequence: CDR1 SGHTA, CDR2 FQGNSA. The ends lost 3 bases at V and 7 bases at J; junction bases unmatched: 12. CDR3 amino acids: CASSLGMRQGGVGYTF. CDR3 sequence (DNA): TGTGCCAGCAGCTTGGGGATGCGACAGGGGGGCGTTGGCTACACCTTC.

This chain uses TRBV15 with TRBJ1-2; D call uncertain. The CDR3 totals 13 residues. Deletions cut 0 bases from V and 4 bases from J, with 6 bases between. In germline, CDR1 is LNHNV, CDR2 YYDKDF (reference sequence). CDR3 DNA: TGTGCCACCAGCAGAGATCCGAGCTATGGCTACACCTTC. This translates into CATSRDPSYGYTF. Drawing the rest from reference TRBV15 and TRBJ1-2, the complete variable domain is DAMVIQNPRYQVTQFGKPVTLSCSQTLNHNVMYWYQQKSSQAPKLLFHYYDKDFNNEADTPDNFQSRRPNTSFCFLDIRSPGLGDTAMYLCATSRDPSYGYTFGSGTRLTVV.

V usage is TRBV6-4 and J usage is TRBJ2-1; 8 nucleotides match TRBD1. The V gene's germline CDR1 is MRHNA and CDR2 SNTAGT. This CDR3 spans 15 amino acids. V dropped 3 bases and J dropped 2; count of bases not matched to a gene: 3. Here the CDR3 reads CASSEETGAYNEQFF. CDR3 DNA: TGTGCCAGCAGTGAGGAGACAGGGGCCTACAATGAGCAGTTCTTC.

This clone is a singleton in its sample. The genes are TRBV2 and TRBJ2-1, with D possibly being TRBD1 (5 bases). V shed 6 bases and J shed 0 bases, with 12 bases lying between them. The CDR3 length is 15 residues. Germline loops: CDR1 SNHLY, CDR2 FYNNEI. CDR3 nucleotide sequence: TGTGCCAGCAGCCCGACAGTGGGCTCCTACAATGAGCAGTTCTTC. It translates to CASSPTVGSYNEQFF.

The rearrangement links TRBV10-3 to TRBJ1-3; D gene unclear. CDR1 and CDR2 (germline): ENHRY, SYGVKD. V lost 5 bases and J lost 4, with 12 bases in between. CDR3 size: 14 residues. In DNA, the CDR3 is TGTGCCATCAGTCGGGAAACGGGGGGAAACACCATATATTTT. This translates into CAISRETGGNTIYF.

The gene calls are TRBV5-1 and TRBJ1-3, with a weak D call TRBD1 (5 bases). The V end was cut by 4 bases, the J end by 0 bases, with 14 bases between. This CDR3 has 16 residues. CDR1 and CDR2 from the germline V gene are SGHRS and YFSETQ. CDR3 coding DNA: TGCGCCAGCAGCCCGGGACTTCGTCCCTCTGGAAACACCATATATTTT. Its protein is CASSPGLRPSGNTIYF.

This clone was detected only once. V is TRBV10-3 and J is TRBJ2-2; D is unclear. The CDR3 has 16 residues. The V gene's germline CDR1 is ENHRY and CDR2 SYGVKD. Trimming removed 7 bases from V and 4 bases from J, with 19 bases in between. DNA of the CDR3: TGTGCCATCAACCTCGGTCTGGGCCCGAGCACCGGGGAGCTGTTTTTT. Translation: CAINLGLGPSTGELFF.

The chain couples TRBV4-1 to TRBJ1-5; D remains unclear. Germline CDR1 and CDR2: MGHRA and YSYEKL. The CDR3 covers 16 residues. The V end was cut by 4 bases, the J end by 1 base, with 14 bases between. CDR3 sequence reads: CASSPLHVRSNQPQHF. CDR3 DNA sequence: TGCGCCAGCAGCCCACTTCATGTCAGGAGCAATCAGCCCCAGCATTTT.

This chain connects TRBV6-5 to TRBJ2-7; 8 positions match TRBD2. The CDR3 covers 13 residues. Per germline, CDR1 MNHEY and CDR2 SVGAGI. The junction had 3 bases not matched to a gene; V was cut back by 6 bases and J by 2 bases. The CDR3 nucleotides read TGTGCCAGCAGCGACGGGGGGGCCTACGAGCAGTACTTC. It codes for CASSDGGAYEQYF.

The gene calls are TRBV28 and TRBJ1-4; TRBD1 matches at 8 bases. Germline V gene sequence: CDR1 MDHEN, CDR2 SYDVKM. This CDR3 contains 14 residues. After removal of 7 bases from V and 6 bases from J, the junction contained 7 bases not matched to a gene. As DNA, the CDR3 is TGTGCCAGCACCGGGACAGGCCTTTATGAAAAACTGTTTTTT. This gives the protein CASTGTGLYEKLFF.

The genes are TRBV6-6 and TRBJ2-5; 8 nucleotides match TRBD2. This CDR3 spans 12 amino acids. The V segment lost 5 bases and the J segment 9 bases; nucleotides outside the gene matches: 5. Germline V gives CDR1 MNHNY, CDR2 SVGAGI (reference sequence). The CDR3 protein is CASSSGGGSQYF. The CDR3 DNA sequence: TGTGCCAGCAGTAGCGGGGGAGGCTCCCAGTACTTC.

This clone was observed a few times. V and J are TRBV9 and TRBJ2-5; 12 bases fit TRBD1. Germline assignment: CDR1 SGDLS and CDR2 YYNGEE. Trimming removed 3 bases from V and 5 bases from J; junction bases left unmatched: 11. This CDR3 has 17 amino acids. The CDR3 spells CASSAHHGTGGAETQYF. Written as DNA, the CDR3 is TGTGCCAGCAGCGCCCACCATGGGACAGGGGGCGCGGAGACCCAGTACTTC.

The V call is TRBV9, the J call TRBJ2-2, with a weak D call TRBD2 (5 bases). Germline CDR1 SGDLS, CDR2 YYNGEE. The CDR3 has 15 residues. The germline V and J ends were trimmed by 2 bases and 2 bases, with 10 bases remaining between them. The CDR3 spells CASSVEASNTGELFF. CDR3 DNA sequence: TGTGCCAGCAGCGTCGAGGCTAGCAACACCGGGGAGCTGTTTTTT.

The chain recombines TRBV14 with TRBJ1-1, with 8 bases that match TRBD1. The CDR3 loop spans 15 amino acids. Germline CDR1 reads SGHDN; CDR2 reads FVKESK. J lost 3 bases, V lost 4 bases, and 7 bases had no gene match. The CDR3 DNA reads TGTGCCAGCAGCCTGAGGACAGGGCAGGACACTGAAGCTTTCTTT. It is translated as CASSLRTGQDTEAFF. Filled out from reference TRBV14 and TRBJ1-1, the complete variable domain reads EAGVTQFPSHSVIEKGQTVTLRCDPISGHDNLYWYRRVMGKEIKFLLHFVKESKQDESGMPNNRFLAERTGGTYSTLKVQPAELEDSGVYFCASSLRTGQDTEAFFGQGTRLTVV.

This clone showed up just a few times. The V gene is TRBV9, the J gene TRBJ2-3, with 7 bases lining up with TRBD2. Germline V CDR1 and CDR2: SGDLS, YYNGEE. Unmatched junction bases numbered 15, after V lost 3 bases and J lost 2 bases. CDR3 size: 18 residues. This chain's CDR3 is CASSGAPRASGYTDTQYF. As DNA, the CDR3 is TGTGCCAGCAGCGGCGCCCCAAGGGCTAGCGGATACACAGATACGCAGTATTTT.

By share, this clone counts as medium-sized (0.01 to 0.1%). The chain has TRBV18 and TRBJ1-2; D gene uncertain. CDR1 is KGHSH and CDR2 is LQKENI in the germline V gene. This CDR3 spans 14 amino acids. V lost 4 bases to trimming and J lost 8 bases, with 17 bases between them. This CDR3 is CASSLFSAPGGYTF. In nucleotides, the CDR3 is TGTGCCAGCTCACTCTTTTCTGCCCCCGGGGGCTACACCTTC.

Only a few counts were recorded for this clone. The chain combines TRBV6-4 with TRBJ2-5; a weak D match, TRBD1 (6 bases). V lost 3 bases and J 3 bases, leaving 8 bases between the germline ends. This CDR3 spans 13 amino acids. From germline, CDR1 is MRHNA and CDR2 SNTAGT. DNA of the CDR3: TGTGCCAGCAGTGAGTACAGGGAAGAGACCCAGTACTTC. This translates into CASSEYREETQYF.

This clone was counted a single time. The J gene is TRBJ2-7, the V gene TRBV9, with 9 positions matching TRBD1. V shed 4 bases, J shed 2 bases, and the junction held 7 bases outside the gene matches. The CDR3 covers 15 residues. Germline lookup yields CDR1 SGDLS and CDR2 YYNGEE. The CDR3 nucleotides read TGTGCCAGCAGCAAATTGGACAGGGGCACCTACGAGCAGTACTTC. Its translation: CASSKLDRGTYEQYF.